A single sample gave rise to the 18 T cell receptor beta chains below, sequenced in a study of brain T cells in children with intractable seizures. The method was immunoSEQ multiplex PCR; TCRdb's version includes in-frame clones alone and lacks a portion of them. The data show approximately 330,000 clones, over 90% seen once. The time point was: blood from clinic visit 5 months post-surgery; TSC patient then seizure free. Material: peripheral blood, obtained less than 6 months after surgery. The receptors come from a boy less than two years old with tuberous sclerosis and intractable seizures.

The V call is TRBV12-5, the J call TRBJ2-5, with D possibly being TRBD1 (5 bases). The V and J ends lost 7 bases and 5 bases respectively, with 14 bases between them. Germline CDR1 reads LGHNT; CDR2 reads FRNRAP. This CDR3 contains 13 residues. The CDR3 DNA follows: TGTGCTAGTGCCCATCCAGGGTCCGAGACCCAGTACTTC. Translated, it gives CASAHPGSETQYF.

This rearrangement joins TRBV28 to TRBJ2-2, with D tentatively TRBD2 (5 bases). The germline gives CDR1 MDHEN, CDR2 SYDVKM. Trimming removed 3 bases at V and 4 bases at J, with 12 bases between. The CDR3 is 15 amino acids. The CDR3 coding sequence is TGTGCCAGCAGTTTTGTAAGCGGCGGCACCGGGGAGCTGTTTTTT. The encoded protein is CASSFVSGGTGELFF.

The chain couples TRBV6-5 to TRBJ1-1, with TRBD1 matching 9 bases. With V trimmed by 8 bases and J by 2 bases, 6 bases remained unmatched. The CDR3 has 14 amino acids. CDR1 is MNHEY, CDR2 SVGAGI, per germline. The CDR3 is CASDTGGLNTEAFF. The CDR3, as DNA: TGTGCCAGCGACACAGGGGGCCTCAACACTGAAGCTTTCTTT.

The genes are TRBV10-3 and TRBJ1-1, with 8 bases aligning to TRBD1. This CDR3 region has 15 residues. Germline CDR1 ENHRY, CDR2 SYGVKD. Trimming cost V 3 bases and J 1 base; bases outside gene matches: 4. The CDR3 loop is CAISDPGTGNTEAFF. The CDR3 DNA reads as TGTGCCATCAGTGACCCCGGGACAGGGAACACTGAAGCTTTCTTT.

The genes are TRBV6-2 or TRBV6-3 and TRBJ1-1, with a possible D match to TRBD1 (6 bases). The CDR3 covers 12 residues. Germline values: CDR1 MNHEY, CDR2 SVGEGT. V was clipped by 4 bases and J by 7 bases, with 10 bases between them. CDR3 nucleotides: TGTGCCAGCAGTTCACAGGGAGGTGAAGCTTTCTTT. Its translation: CASSSQGGEAFF.

This clone was recorded once. This chain uses TRBV10-3 with TRBJ1-6, with TRBD1 matching 7 bases. The junction had 4 bases not matched to a gene; V was cut back by 2 bases and J by 0 bases. The germline V gene has CDR1 ENHRY and CDR2 SYGVKD. The CDR3 runs 17 residues. The CDR3: CAISEDRASSYNSPLHF. For the CDR3, the DNA is TGTGCCATCAGTGAGGACAGGGCAAGCTCCTATAATTCACCCCTCCACTTT.

V and J are TRBV28 and TRBJ1-2; TRBD1 might be the D (5 bases). The length of the CDR3 is 12 residues. Deletions cut 3 bases from V and 4 bases from J, with 6 bases between. Germline V gives CDR1 MDHEN, CDR2 SYDVKM. This CDR3 is CASSFGGYGYTF. The CDR3 DNA is TGTGCCAGCAGTTTTGGGGGCTATGGCTACACCTTC.

The chain combines TRBV6-5 with TRBJ1-2; D ambiguous. This CDR3 spans 14 amino acids. V lost 6 bases and J 3 bases, leaving 14 bases between the germline ends. Germline V lookup: CDR1 MNHEY, CDR2 SVGAGI. The CDR3 DNA is TGTGCCAGCAGGGCGCCTGGCAACTACTATGGCTACACCTTC. This translates into CASRAPGNYYGYTF.

The chain couples TRBV12-3 or TRBV12-4 to TRBJ1-4; D is possibly TRBD1 (5 bases). V lost 1 base and J 7 bases, leaving 7 bases between the germline ends. The CDR3 consists of 13 residues. Here the CDR3 reads CASSLGRAEKLFF. CDR3 DNA: TGTGCCAGCAGTTTAGGCAGGGCTGAAAAACTGTTTTTT.

This chain connects TRBV20-1 to TRBJ2-5, with D unresolved. Trimming took off 4 bases at V and 1 base at J, with 4 bases between the two ends. The CDR3 is 11 residues long. Per germline, CDR1 DFQATT and CDR2 SNEGSKA (reference sequence). The CDR3 nucleotides read TGCAGTGCTATGGGCCAAGAGACCCAGTACTTC. It translates to CSAMGQETQYF.

This chain uses TRBV11-2 with TRBJ1-2; D is ambiguous. This CDR3 has 13 residues. Trimming stripped 8 bases from V and 2 bases from J, with 12 bases between. Germline values: CDR1 SGHAT, CDR2 FQNNGV. The CDR3 DNA follows: TGTGCCAGCTATGGTCGGGCGAACTATGGCTACACCTTC. Amino acids: CASYGRANYGYTF.

The chain carries TRBV4-1 and TRBJ2-2; 11 nucleotides match TRBD1. The V gene's germline CDR1 is MGHRA and CDR2 YSYEKL. V lost 0 bases and J lost 7; bases outside the gene matches: 7. The CDR3 consists of 17 residues. This chain's CDR3 is CASSQDLGQGAYGELFF. DNA for the CDR3: TGCGCCAGCAGCCAAGATCTAGGACAGGGGGCATACGGGGAGCTGTTTTTT.

CDR3 nucleotides: TGTGCCAGTAGGTTCCTGGATTTTAGCACCGGGGAGCTGTTTTTT. Amino acids: CASRFLDFSTGELFF. The chain is built from TRBV19 and TRBJ2-2; D is ambiguous. Between the trimmed V and J ends, which lost 6 bases and 4 bases, there was a span of 15 bases. CDR3 size: 15 residues. The germline V gene has CDR1 LNHDA and CDR2 SQIVND (reference sequence).

The chain links TRBV29-1 to TRBJ1-2, with D hard to call. Germline assignment: CDR1 SQVTM and CDR2 ANQGSEA. The CDR3 loop spans 13 amino acids. Trimming left V 6 bases short and J 0 bases short, with 11 bases between. Here the CDR3 DNA reads TGCAGCGTAGGGTCGGGCCCTAACTATGGCTACACCTTC. Its protein is CSVGSGPNYGYTF.

This clone was observed once. This sequence joins TRBV4-2 and TRBJ2-1; D is perhaps TRBD1 or TRBD2 (5 bases each). CDR3 size: 17 residues. Germline V gene data show CDR1 as LGHNA and CDR2 as YNFKEQ. The V end was cut by 4 bases, the J end by 2 bases, with 18 bases between. CDR3 DNA sequence: TGTGCCAGCAGCCTCGACGTGGGGGAAGGGACCTACAATGAGCAGTTCTTC. This encodes CASSLDVGEGTYNEQFF.

This clone was recorded only once. V usage is TRBV28 and J usage is TRBJ1-2; D is perhaps TRBD1 (5 bases). CDR1 is MDHEN, CDR2 SYDVKM, per germline. The CDR3 spans 14 residues. V was clipped by 3 bases and J by 8 bases, with 16 bases between them. The CDR3 DNA is TGTGCCAGCAGTTTGACTGGCAGGGCGATCGGCTACACCTTC. Amino acids: CASSLTGRAIGYTF.

The table lists this clone with a count of one. The chain is built from TRBV19 and TRBJ2-1; 13 nucleotides align to TRBD2. With 7 bases clipped from V and 10 bases from J, the junction kept 7 bases outside the gene matches. Per the germline V gene, CDR1 is LNHDA and CDR2 is SQIVND (reference sequence). The CDR3 consists of 14 residues. CDR3 in DNA: TGTGCCAGTACGGGGCCGGGACTAGCGGGAGAGCAGTTCTTC. The encoded protein is CASTGPGLAGEQFF.

The rearrangement joins TRBV5-1 to TRBJ2-2; 12 bases are a match to TRBD2. V shed 0 bases, J shed 4 bases, and the junction held 7 bases outside the gene matches. Germline CDR1 is SGHRS and CDR2 is YFSETQ. The CDR3 extends over 18 amino acids. CDR3 loop: CASSLGASGRDGTGELFF. In DNA form, the CDR3 reads TGCGCCAGCAGCTTGGGCGCTAGCGGGAGGGATGGCACCGGGGAGCTGTTTTTT.